Below are 3 T cell receptor beta chains sequenced from a single sample in a study of cytomegalovirus exposure and HLA in healthy donors. The PCR had 60 Vbeta and 13 Jbeta primers. This table comes from immunoSEQ multiplex PCR, and its TCRdb copy is limited to in-frame clones, with some not included. The table has about 160,000 clones, under 80% seen once. The sample consisted of PBMCs. Every receptor here comes from a female donor in good health and CMV-seronegative.

This chain links TRBV5-1 with TRBJ1-1; D perhaps matches TRBD1 (5 bases). There are 14 residues in the CDR3. Germline V gene data show CDR1 as SGHRS and CDR2 as YFSETQ. The ends were cut back, 0 bases at V and 6 bases at J, with 12 bases in the middle. CDR3 in amino acids: CASSLGLTAAEAFF. The CDR3 region has the DNA TGCGCCAGCAGCTTGGGGTTGACAGCCGCTGAAGCTTTCTTT.

The chain is built from TRBV30 and TRBJ1-1; TRBD1 is a possible D gene (5 bases). CDR1 is GTSNPN, CDR2 SVGIG, per germline (reference sequence). Trimming pared 4 bases from V and 4 bases from J, leaving 10 bases between. This CDR3 is built from 12 residues. CDR3 DNA: TGTGCCTGGATGCCGGACATCACTGAAGCTTTCTTT. This gives the protein CAWMPDITEAFF.

Concerning this clone itself: Germline and junction disagree at one end, which may indicate a read error. This chain links TRBV5-6 with TRBJ1-1; 9 bases fit TRBD1. Germline loops: CDR1 SGHDT, CDR2 YYEEEE. The CDR3 sequence is 12 residues long. CDR3 protein: CASSRDRAGDSF. The CDR3 nucleotides read TGTGCCAGCAGCCGGGACAGGGCCGGGGACAGCTTT. Based on the CDR3 plus reference TRBV5-6 and TRBJ1-1, the full variable domain is DAGVTQSPTHLIKTRGQQVTLRCSPKSGHDTVSWYQQALGQGPQFIFQYYEEEERQRGNFPDRFSGHQFPNYSSELNVNALLLGDSALYLCASSRDRAGDSFGQGTRLTVV.